This T cell receptor (beta chain) was captured by sequencing in a study of cytomegalovirus exposure and HLA in healthy donors. Germline values: CDR1 KGHSH, CDR2 LQKENI. Trimming stripped 2 bases from V and 6 bases from J, with 8 bases between. The CDR3 spans 13 residues. PCR primers comprised 60 Vbeta and 13 Jbeta primers. Libraries were prepared by immunoSEQ multiplex PCR; TCRdb keeps only in-frame clonotypes and omits some of them. The top ten hold about 2% of the sample, which has approximately 120,000 clones, approximately 77% seen once. Study conclusions and caveats: HLA restriction was apparent for most CMV-associated TCR beta chains in a later analysis. Cytomegalovirus-associated TCR beta chains were listed, numbering some 150.

Details on this clone: No antigen is known for it.

The specimen sequenced was PBMCs. This TCR was sampled from a man aged 18 to 30 in good health and CMV-seronegative. V is TRBV18 and J is TRBJ1-5, with D possibly matching TRBD1 (5 bases). Here the CDR3 reads CASSPGGTQPQHF. For the CDR3, the DNA is TGTGCCAGCTCACCAGGGGGGACTCAGCCCCAGCATTTT.